One sample yielded the 2 T cell receptor beta chains listed below, sequenced in a study of blood T cell repertoires in COVID-19. Produced via immunoSEQ multiplex PCR; TCRdb's table is partial and in-frame only. Here the sample spans some 120,000 clones, around 85% being singletons. The sample comprised peripheral blood. These receptors were obtained from a woman of 80 years or more with COVID-19, enrolled during active disease.

About this clone itself: Other DNA sequences of this sample code for an identical CDR3. The CDR3: CASSVGANTGELFF. CDR3 DNA sequence: TGTGCCAGCAGCGTCGGAGCGAACACCGGGGAGCTGTTTTTT. V gene TRBV9 combines with J gene TRBJ2-2; D not certain. Looked up from germline, CDR1 is SGDLS and CDR2 is YYNGEE. V was shortened by 2 bases and J by 0 bases, with 5 bases between the two germline ends. This CDR3 comprises 14 residues.

This clone was recorded a few times. The chain recombines TRBV10-2 with TRBJ2-7, with 9 bases matching TRBD1. In germline, CDR1 is WSHSY, CDR2 SAAADI. Trimming removed 6 bases from V and 0 bases from J; junction bases left unmatched: 12. The CDR3 length is 17 residues. The DNA for the CDR3 is TGCGCCAGCAGCTGGGGCGGGACAGGGATTCTCTCCTACGAGCAGTACTTC. Translating it yields CASSWGGTGILSYEQYF.